One sample yielded the 13 T cell receptor beta chains listed below, sequenced in a study of blood T cell repertoires in COVID-19. Repertoires were generated with immunoSEQ multiplex PCR, while TCRdb's copy carries only in-frame clones and drops some. The sample has under 85,000 clones, 90% seen once. Sequencing was performed on peripheral blood. The origin of the receptors is a man aged 50 to 59 with acute or convalescent COVID-19.

The gene calls are TRBV19 and TRBJ1-5; maybe TRBD1 (6 bases). The V end was cut by 6 bases, the J end by 4 bases, with 16 bases between. The CDR3 runs to 15 residues. Germline CDR1 reads LNHDA; CDR2 reads SQIVND (reference sequence). The CDR3 spells CASSSKPGVNQPQHF. CDR3 DNA: TGTGCCAGTAGCAGTAAACCAGGGGTGAATCAGCCCCAGCATTTT.

This clone was observed a few times. This chain connects TRBV5-1 to TRBJ1-5; possible D gene TRBD1, 5 bases. CDR3 size: 15 residues. The V gene lost 1 base and the J gene lost 5 bases, with 13 bases spanning the gap. Germline V CDR1 and CDR2: SGHRS, YFSETQ. The CDR3 DNA reads as TGCGCCAGCAGCTTGTCCGGGGGTCGGGATCAGCCCCAGCATTTT. It codes for CASSLSGGRDQPQHF.

The chain employs TRBV24-1 and TRBJ2-1; 11 bases line up with TRBD2. Trimming removed 6 bases from V and 5 bases from J; junction bases left unmatched: 5. This CDR3 has 15 amino acids. The germline CDR1 and CDR2 sequences are KGHDR and SFDVKD. Here the CDR3 reads CATSKSSGRDNEQFF. Here the CDR3 DNA reads TGTGCCACCAGTAAAAGTAGCGGGAGGGACAATGAGCAGTTCTTC.

This sequence joins TRBV5-1 and TRBJ1-1; D perhaps matches TRBD1 (5 bases). The V gene's germline CDR1 is SGHRS and CDR2 YFSETQ. V was shortened by 0 bases and J by 4 bases, with 19 bases between the two germline ends. This CDR3 comprises 17 residues. CDR3 in amino acids: CASSLATGEDLVTEAFF. CDR3 coding DNA: TGCGCCAGCAGCTTGGCCACGGGGGAGGATTTAGTCACTGAAGCTTTCTTT.

The genes are TRBV5-1 and TRBJ2-2; 9 bases match TRBD1. V gave up 2 bases and J gave up 6 bases; unmatched junction bases: 5. Germline V gives CDR1 SGHRS, CDR2 YFSETQ. This CDR3 contains 15 residues. In nucleotides, the CDR3 is TGCGCCAGCAGCTTACCACAGGGGGCGGCCGGGGAGCTGTTTTTT. Encoded protein: CASSLPQGAAGELFF. Full variable domain (outside the CDR3, taken from reference TRBV5-1 and TRBJ2-2): KAGVTQTPRYLIKTRGQQVTLSCSPISGHRSVSWYQQTPGQGLQFLFEYFSETQRNKGNFPGRFSGRQFSNSRSEMNVSTLELGDSALYLCASSLPQGAAGELFFGEGSRLTVL.

In DNA form, the CDR3 reads TGCGCCAGCAGCCAAGGACTAGCGACGTCTGACAAGAACAATGAGCAGTTCTTC. Translation: CASSQGLATSDKNNEQFF. The J gene is TRBJ2-1, the V gene TRBV4-3; TRBD2 matches 8 bases. Germline lookup yields CDR1 LGHNA and CDR2 YSLEER. CDR3 length equals 18 residues. The junction had 13 bases not matched to a gene; V was cut back by 1 base and J by 5 bases.

CDR3 bases: TGTGCCAGCTCACCACAACCCCCGAAGCGGAACTCCTACAATGAGCAGTTCTTC. This codes for CASSPQPPKRNSYNEQFF. The chain carries TRBV18 and TRBJ2-1; TRBD2 is a possible D gene (5 bases). Germline values: CDR1 KGHSH, CDR2 LQKENI. The CDR3 covers 18 residues. Trimming took 1 base from V and 0 from J, leaving 16 bases between them.

The chain has TRBV10-3 and TRBJ1-2; unclear D gene. Germline loops: CDR1 ENHRY, CDR2 SYGVKD. The V end was cut by 2 bases, the J end by 4 bases, with 14 bases between. The CDR3 length is 15 residues. The CDR3 DNA follows: TGTGCCATCAGTGAGCGCTTGGACGGAGGCTATGGCTACACCTTC. Its protein product is CAISERLDGGYGYTF.

This clone has a single count. The V gene is TRBV24-1, the J gene TRBJ1-2, with D unclear. This CDR3 has 15 residues. Trimming cost V 3 bases and J 0 bases, with 10 bases left between them. In germline, CDR1 is KGHDR, CDR2 SFDVKD. CDR3 DNA sequence: TGTGCCACCAGTGATGGACCGGGGACTAACTATGGCTACACCTTC. Translated, it gives CATSDGPGTNYGYTF.

The chain links TRBV10-3 to TRBJ2-3; tentatively, D is TRBD1 (5 bases). The CDR3 sequence is 13 residues long. Trimming cost V 5 bases and J 2 bases, with 8 bases left between them. Germline V gene sequence: CDR1 ENHRY, CDR2 SYGVKD. CDR3 sequence: CAISQGDTDTQYF. The CDR3 nucleotides are TGTGCCATCAGTCAAGGGGACACAGATACGCAGTATTTT.

CDR3 nucleotides: TGTGCCAGCAGTTATAGGTCCGTGGAGGGTAACACCTTC. Translating gives CASSYRSVEGNTF. The chain links TRBV6-6 to TRBJ1-2; D not resolved. V lost 3 bases and J 12 bases, leaving 17 bases between the germline ends. This CDR3 contains 13 residues. CDR1 and CDR2 from the germline V gene are MNHNY and SVGAGI (reference sequence).

The genes are TRBV18 and TRBJ1-1; 9 bases are a match to TRBD1. V was pared by 4 bases and J by 2 bases, with 2 bases of the junction left unmatched. This CDR3 is built from 14 residues. The germline gives CDR1 KGHSH, CDR2 LQKENI. The CDR3, as DNA: TGTGCCAGCTCACTTACAGGGGGCAACACTGAAGCTTTCTTT. Translation: CASSLTGGNTEAFF.

The chain combines TRBV24-1 with TRBJ2-4, with D possibly TRBD2 on 5 matching bases. The V gene lost 8 bases and the J gene lost 0 bases, with 7 bases spanning the gap. Per the germline V gene, CDR1 is KGHDR and CDR2 is SFDVKD. This CDR3 has 13 amino acids. CDR3 protein: CATIGVAKNIQYF. CDR3 nucleotides: TGTGCCACCATCGGGGTAGCCAAAAACATTCAGTACTTC.